The sequence of this TCR beta chain was determined in a study of patients and donors after allogeneic stem cell transplantation. The sample holds many counts of this clonotype. There are 14 residues in the CDR3. V lost 0 bases to trimming and J lost 2 bases, with 8 bases between them. Germline V gene data show CDR1 as SGHRS and CDR2 as YFSETQ. TCRdb reprocessed the RT-PCR reads via MiXCR and lists one record per CDR3 protein. Here the sample spans about 160,000 distinct CDR3 sequences, 24% being singletons. Sequencing was carried out using blood, either unsorted or a sorted T cell fraction (not recorded which). The TCR comes from a human donor who was either an allogeneic HSCT recipient or a stem cell or donor lymphocyte infusion donor (not recorded which). It is not recorded whose cells these are; they may come from a transplant donor. This chain uses TRBV5-1 with TRBJ1-1; the D is unclear. The DNA for the CDR3 is TGCGCCAGCAGCTTGGGATTCGCCAACACTGAAGCTTTCTTT. Amino acids: CASSLGFANTEAFF. The full variable domain, completed using reference TRBV5-1 and TRBJ1-1, is KAGVTQTPRYLIKTRGQQVTLSCSPISGHRSVSWYQQTPGQGLQFLFEYFSETQRNKGNFPGRFSGRQFSNSRSEMNVSTLELGDSALYLCASSLGFANTEAFFGQGTRLTVV.